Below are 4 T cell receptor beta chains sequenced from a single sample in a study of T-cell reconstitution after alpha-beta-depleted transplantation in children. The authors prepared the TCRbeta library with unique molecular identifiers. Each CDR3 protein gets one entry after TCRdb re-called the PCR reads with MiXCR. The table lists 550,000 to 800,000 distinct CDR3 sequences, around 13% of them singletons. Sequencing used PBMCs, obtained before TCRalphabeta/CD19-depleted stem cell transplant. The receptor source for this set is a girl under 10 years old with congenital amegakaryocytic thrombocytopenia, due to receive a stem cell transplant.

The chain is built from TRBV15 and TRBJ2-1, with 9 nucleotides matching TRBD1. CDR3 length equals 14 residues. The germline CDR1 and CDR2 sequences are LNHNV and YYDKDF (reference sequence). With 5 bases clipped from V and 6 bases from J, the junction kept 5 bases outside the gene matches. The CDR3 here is CATSPGTGSNEQFF. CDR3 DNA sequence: TGTGCCACCAGCCCGGGGACAGGGAGCAATGAGCAGTTCTTC. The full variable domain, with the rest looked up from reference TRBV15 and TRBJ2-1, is DAMVIQNPRYQVTQFGKPVTLSCSQTLNHNVMYWYQQKSSQAPKLLFHYYDKDFNNEADTPDNFQSRRPNTSFCFLDIRSPGLGDTAMYLCATSPGTGSNEQFFGPGTRLTVL.

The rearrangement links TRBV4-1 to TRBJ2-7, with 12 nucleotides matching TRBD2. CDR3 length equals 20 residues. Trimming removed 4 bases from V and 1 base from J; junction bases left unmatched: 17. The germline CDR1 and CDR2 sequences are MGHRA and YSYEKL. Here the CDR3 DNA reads TGCGCCAGCAGCCGACTTATGGCACTAGCGGGAGGAAAAGTTTCCTACGAGCAGTACTTC. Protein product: CASSRLMALAGGKVSYEQYF.

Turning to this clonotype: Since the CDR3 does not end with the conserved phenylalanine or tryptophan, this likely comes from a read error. The CDR3 sequence: CSVRGSGANVLTI. CDR3 coding DNA: TGCAGCGTTCGGGGATCGGGGGCCAACGTCCTGACTATC. The chain has TRBV29-1 and TRBJ2-6; the D gene is possibly TRBD2 (5 bases). The CDR3 runs to 13 residues. In germline, CDR1 is SQVTM, CDR2 ANQGSEA. Trimming stripped 5 bases from V and 4 bases from J, with 9 bases between.

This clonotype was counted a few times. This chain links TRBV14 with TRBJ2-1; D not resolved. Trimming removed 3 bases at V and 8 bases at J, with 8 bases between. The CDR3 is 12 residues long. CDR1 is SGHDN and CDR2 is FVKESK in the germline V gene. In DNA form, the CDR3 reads TGTGCCAGCAGCCAGGGGAACGATGAGCAGTTCTTC. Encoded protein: CASSQGNDEQFF.